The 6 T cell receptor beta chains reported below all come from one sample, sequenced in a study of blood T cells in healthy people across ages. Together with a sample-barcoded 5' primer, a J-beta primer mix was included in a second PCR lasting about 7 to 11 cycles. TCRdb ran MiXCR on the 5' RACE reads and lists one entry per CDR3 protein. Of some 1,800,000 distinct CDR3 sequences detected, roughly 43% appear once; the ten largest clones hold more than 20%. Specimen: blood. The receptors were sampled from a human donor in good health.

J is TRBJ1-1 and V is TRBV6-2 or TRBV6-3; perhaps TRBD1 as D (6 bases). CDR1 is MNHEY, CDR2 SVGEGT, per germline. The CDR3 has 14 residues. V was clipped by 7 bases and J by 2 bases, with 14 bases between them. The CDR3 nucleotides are TGTGCCAGCATCTCATGGACAGTCAACACTGAAGCTTTCTTT. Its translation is CASISWTVNTEAFF.

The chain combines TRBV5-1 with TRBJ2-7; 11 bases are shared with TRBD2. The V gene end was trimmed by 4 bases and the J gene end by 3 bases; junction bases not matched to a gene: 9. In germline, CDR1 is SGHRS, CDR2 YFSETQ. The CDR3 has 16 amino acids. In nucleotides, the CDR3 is TGCGCCAGCAGCGTTAGCGGGGGGGCGGACAACTACGAGCAGTACTTC. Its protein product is CASSVSGGADNYEQYF. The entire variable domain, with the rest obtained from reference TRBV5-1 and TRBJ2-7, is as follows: KAGVTQTPRYLIKTRGQQVTLSCSPISGHRSVSWYQQTPGQGLQFLFEYFSETQRNKGNFPGRFSGRQFSNSRSEMNVSTLELGDSALYLCASSVSGGADNYEQYFGPGTRLTVT.

This CDR3 is CASSLVSVGTDTQYF. The CDR3 DNA is TGTGCCAGCAGCTTGGTTAGCGTCGGCACAGATACGCAGTATTTT. The gene calls are TRBV5-5 and TRBJ2-3, with D possibly TRBD2 on 5 matching bases. V was pared by 0 bases and J by 1 base, with 9 bases between. The CDR3 length is 15 residues. CDR1 is SGHKS and CDR2 is YYEKEE in the germline V gene (reference sequence).

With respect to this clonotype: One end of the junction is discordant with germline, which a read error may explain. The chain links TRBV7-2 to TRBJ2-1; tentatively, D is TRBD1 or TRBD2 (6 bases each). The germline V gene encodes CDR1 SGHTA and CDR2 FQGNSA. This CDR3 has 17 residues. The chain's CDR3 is CASSLGWRGSRNNGQFF. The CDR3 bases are TGTGCCAGCAGCTTAGGGTGGAGGGGGAGCCGAAACAATGGGCAGTTCTTC. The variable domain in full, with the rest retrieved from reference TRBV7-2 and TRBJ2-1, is GAGVSQSPSNKVTEKGKDVELRCDPISGHTALYWYRQSLGQGLEFLIYFQGNSAPDKSGLPSDRFSAERTGGSVSTLTIQRTQQEDSAVYLCASSLGWRGSRNNGQFFGPGTRLTVL.

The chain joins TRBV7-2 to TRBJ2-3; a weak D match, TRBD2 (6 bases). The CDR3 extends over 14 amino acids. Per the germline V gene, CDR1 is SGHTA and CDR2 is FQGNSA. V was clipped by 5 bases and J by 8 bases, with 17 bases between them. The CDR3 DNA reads TGTGCCAGCAGCCCCACCCGCTCCGGGGGTACGCAGTATTTT. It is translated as CASSPTRSGGTQYF.

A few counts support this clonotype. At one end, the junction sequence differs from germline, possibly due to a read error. CDR3 region: CASSSTPGLNTEAFF. The CDR3 region has the DNA TGTGCCAGCAGCTCTACGCCGGGGTTAAACACTGAAGCTTTTTTT. The chain has TRBV9 and TRBJ1-1; D ambiguous. Germline loops: CDR1 SGDLS, CDR2 YYNGEE. This CDR3 is built from 15 residues.